The clone carrying this T cell receptor (beta chain) was observed at least ten times. Its antigen is unidentified. This sample is drawn from a study of identical twins. Study results and limitations: Sequences that were beta out-of-frame showed weaker excess twin sharing.

A universal primer site arose from template switching, and cDNA bore unique molecular identifiers. From the 5' RACE reads, TCRdb called clonotypes with MiXCR, one entry per CDR3 protein. This sample has roughly 260,000 distinct CDR3 sequences, with approximately 7.9% found just once. CDR1 and CDR2 (germline): MRHNA, SNTAGT. Trimming cost V 3 bases and J 7 bases, with 14 bases left between them. This CDR3 contains 14 residues. These data are also associated with another study on yellow fever vaccine responses in identical twins.

The material sequenced was CD8+ T cells sorted from blood. This clonotype was sampled from a woman aged 18 to 35 in good health. The V call is TRBV6-4, the J call TRBJ2-3; TRBD1 is a possible D gene (6 bases). CDR3 protein: CASSEGAEMNTQYF. The CDR3 DNA reads as TGTGCCAGCAGTGAGGGGGCAGAGATGAATACGCAGTATTTT.